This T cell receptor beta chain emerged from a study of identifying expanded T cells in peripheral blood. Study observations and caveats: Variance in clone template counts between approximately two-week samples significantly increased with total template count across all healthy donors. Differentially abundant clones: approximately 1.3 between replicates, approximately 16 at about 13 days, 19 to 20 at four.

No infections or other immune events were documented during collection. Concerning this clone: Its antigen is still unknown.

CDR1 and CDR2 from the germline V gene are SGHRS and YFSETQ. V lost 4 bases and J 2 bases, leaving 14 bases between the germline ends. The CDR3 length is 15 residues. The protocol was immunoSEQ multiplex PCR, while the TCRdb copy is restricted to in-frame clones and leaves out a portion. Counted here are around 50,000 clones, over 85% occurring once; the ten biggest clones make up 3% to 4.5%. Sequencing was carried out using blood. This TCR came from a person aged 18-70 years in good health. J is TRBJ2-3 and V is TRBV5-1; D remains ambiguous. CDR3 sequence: CASSHDWQLTDTQYF. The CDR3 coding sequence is TGCGCCAGCAGCCACGACTGGCAGCTCACAGATACGCAGTATTTT.